Below, 6 T cell receptor beta chains from the same sample are listed, as sequenced in a study of cytomegalovirus exposure and HLA in healthy donors. The repertoire was sequenced with immunoSEQ multiplex PCR; TCRdb's copy has only in-frame clones and lacks some. In the table there are 150,000 or so clones, 75% to 90% of which are singletons. The material sequenced was PBMCs. The receptors shown here come from a man in his late teens or twenties in good health and CMV-seropositive.

The chain carries TRBV23-1 and TRBJ1-3; D might be TRBD1 (5 bases). TRBV23-1 is an open reading frame, and its role is uncertain. The CDR3 is 15 amino acids. Trimming took 4 bases from V and 1 from J, leaving 11 bases between them. The CDR3 region is CASSRSQGSGNTIYF. CDR3 DNA: TGCGCCAGCAGTCGTTCTCAGGGATCTGGAAACACCATATATTTT.

The chain has TRBV9 and TRBJ1-1, with D unclear. Trimming removed 4 bases from V and 3 bases from J, with 13 bases in between. CDR1 is SGDLS, CDR2 YYNGEE, per germline. The CDR3 is 14 residues long. The CDR3 DNA sequence: TGTGCCAGCAGCCTCCGAGGTTGGGACACTGAAGCTTTCTTT. This gives the protein CASSLRGWDTEAFF.

The J gene is TRBJ1-2, the V gene TRBV14; D is unresolved. The V and J ends lost 4 bases and 7 bases respectively, with 13 bases between them. The V gene's germline CDR1 is SGHDN and CDR2 FVKESK. This CDR3 region has 13 residues. CDR3 in DNA: TGTGCCAGCAGCCGAGGGAGTGGGTTTGGCTACACCTTC. The encoded protein is CASSRGSGFGYTF. The full variable domain, rest sourced from reference TRBV14 and TRBJ1-2, is EAGVTQFPSHSVIEKGQTVTLRCDPISGHDNLYWYRRVMGKEIKFLLHFVKESKQDESGMPNNRFLAERTGGTYSTLKVQPAELEDSGVYFCASSRGSGFGYTFGSGTRLTVV.

The table lists this clone with a few counts. The J gene is TRBJ1-2, the V gene TRBV5-1; D remains ambiguous. V lost 0 bases and J lost 7, with 16 bases in between. Germline lookup yields CDR1 SGHRS and CDR2 YFSETQ. This CDR3 contains 15 residues. The CDR3 loop reads CASSLESFGLGGYTF. In nucleotides, the CDR3 is TGCGCCAGCAGCTTGGAGAGCTTTGGGCTCGGTGGCTACACCTTC.

This chain uses TRBV19 with TRBJ1-5; unclear D gene. The germline V gene has CDR1 LNHDA and CDR2 SQIVND (reference sequence). This CDR3 region has 15 residues. V lost 4 bases and J lost 0, with 10 bases in between. CDR3 sequence (DNA): TGTGCCAGTAGTAGTTCCGGGTATAGCAATCAGCCCCAGCATTTT. Its protein is CASSSSGYSNQPQHF.

The chain couples TRBV6-6 to TRBJ1-1, with D tentatively TRBD1 (5 bases). CDR3 length: 14 amino acids. Germline lookup yields CDR1 MNHNY and CDR2 SVGAGI (reference sequence). The V end lost 6 bases, the J end lost 11 bases, and 22 bases lay between the germline ends. This chain's CDR3 is CASSLDTSFGSAFF. The CDR3, as DNA: TGTGCCAGCAGCCTGGACACCTCCTTTGGGTCGGCTTTCTTT.